The 29 T cell receptor beta chains below were found in one sample sequenced in a study of blood T cells in healthy people across ages (dated by TCRdb to the mid-2010s). Library generation was performed with 5' RACE. TCRdb names Illumina HiSeq 2500 as the instrument used. A second PCR of about 7 to 12 cycles was performed with a sample-barcoded 5' primer and a J-beta primer mix. TCRdb trimmed the raw reads at Q25, called clones with MiXCR and kept productive beta chains. Under each unique CDR3 protein, matching rows form one entry showing the most common genes and DNA. In all, the sample holds under 750,000 distinct CDR3 sequences, and 45% to 55% of those were seen once. About 22% of the sample is taken by the ten largest. Sequencing was performed on blood. Receptor source: an elderly man in good health.

The rearrangement uses TRBV18 and TRBJ2-7; the match to TRBD1 covers 9 bases. V was pared by 3 bases and J by 6 bases, with 6 bases of the junction left unmatched. The CDR3 is made up of 14 amino acids. Per germline, CDR1 KGHSH and CDR2 LQKENI. CDR3 loop: CASSPGQGLGEQYF. In nucleotides, the CDR3 is TGTGCCAGCTCACCGGGACAGGGCCTGGGCGAGCAGTACTTC.

A few counts support this clonotype. V usage is TRBV24-1 and J usage is TRBJ2-1; the D gene is possibly TRBD1 (7 bases). CDR1 and CDR2 from the germline V gene are KGHDR and SFDVKD. The CDR3 covers 13 residues. V was cut by 6 bases and J by 7 bases, with 12 bases left in between. The CDR3 spells CATSQGGMNEQFF. For the CDR3, the DNA is TGTGCCACCAGTCAGGGGGGTATGAATGAGCAGTTCTTC.

The chain uses TRBV4-3 and TRBJ1-2; weak D call: TRBD1 (6 bases). V lost 1 base and J lost 0, with 15 bases in between. Per germline, CDR1 LGHNA and CDR2 YSLEER. The length of the CDR3 is 17 residues. Here the CDR3 DNA reads TGCGCCAGCAGCCAAGTTGACAGTAGGGGGGCTAACTATGGCTACACCTTC. As protein: CASSQVDSRGANYGYTF.

This clonotype occurred a few times. The chain links TRBV7-2 to TRBJ2-7; D perhaps matches TRBD1 (6 bases). The V end was cut by 6 bases, the J end by 0 bases, with 12 bases between. CDR1 SGHTA and CDR2 FQGNSA come from the germline V gene. The CDR3 loop spans 14 amino acids. The DNA of the CDR3 is TGTGCCAGCAGATCGGGACACTCCTCCTACGAGCAGTACTTC. It is translated as CASRSGHSSYEQYF.

This clonotype was recorded at least ten times. The chain couples TRBV5-6 to TRBJ2-3, with a tentative D call TRBD1 (5 bases). The germline V gene encodes CDR1 SGHDT and CDR2 YYEEEE. The CDR3 spans 13 residues. Trimming removed 5 bases at V and 2 bases at J, with 9 bases between. CDR3 sequence (DNA): TGTGCCAGCAGGGACACGTACACAGATACGCAGTATTTT. Amino acids: CASRDTYTDTQYF. Combining the CDR3 with reference TRBV5-6 and TRBJ2-3 gives the whole variable domain DAGVTQSPTHLIKTRGQQVTLRCSPKSGHDTVSWYQQALGQGPQFIFQYYEEEERQRGNFPDRFSGHQFPNYSSELNVNALLLGDSALYLCASRDTYTDTQYFGPGTRLTVL.

In this sample, this clonotype turned up a few times. The J gene is TRBJ1-6, the V gene TRBV27; D remains unclear. The V end lost 8 bases, the J end lost 7 bases, and 9 bases lay between the germline ends. The CDR3 covers 12 residues. Per germline, CDR1 MNHEY and CDR2 SMNVEV (reference sequence). The CDR3 loop is CASLRRNSPLHF. The CDR3, as DNA: TGTGCCAGCTTACGCAGAAATTCACCCCTCCACTTT.

This clonotype has only a few counts. The CDR3 DNA reads TGTGCCCCCCGCGGACCATTCCGATACCGGGACAGGCCCATGAACACTGAAGCTTTCTTT. Its translation: CAPRGPFRYRDRPMNTEAFF. The V call is TRBV25-1, the J call TRBJ1-1; 8 positions agree with TRBD1. This CDR3 contains 20 residues. V was pared by 11 bases and J by 0 bases, with 26 bases of the junction left unmatched. Germline lookup yields CDR1 MGHDK and CDR2 SYGVNS.

The CDR3 DNA is TGTGCCACGCTGACACAGGGGTGCGAGCAGTACTTC. Translation: CATLTQGCEQYF. This rearrangement joins TRBV10-3 to TRBJ2-5, with 7 bases aligning to TRBD1. The J call may be in error: the DNA end matches TRBJ2-7 better. The CDR3 extends over 12 amino acids. Germline values: CDR1 ENHRY, CDR2 SYGVKD.

The chain recombines TRBV29-1 with TRBJ1-1; 8 nucleotides match TRBD1. The germline CDR1 and CDR2 sequences are SQVTM and ANQGSEA. Trimming at V came to 7 bases and at J to 5 bases, leaving 6 bases not matched to a gene. The CDR3 is made up of 12 amino acids. The DNA for the CDR3 is TGCAGCGGCATCACAGGGGGTACTGAAGCTTTCTTT. This gives the protein CSGITGGTEAFF.

This clonotype was detected a few times. The chain carries TRBV12-3 or TRBV12-4 and TRBJ2-4, with TRBD2 matching over 8 bases. The CDR3 runs to 18 residues. With V trimmed by 3 bases and J by 0 bases, 10 bases remained unmatched. The CDR3 loop is CASSLAGGKLLAKNIQYF. CDR3 DNA: TGTGCCAGCAGTTTGGCGGGGGGAAAACTCTTAGCCAAAAACATTCAGTACTTC.

This clonotype was found a few times. This clone may be a read error of a much larger clone one base away. The J gene is TRBJ2-1, the V gene TRBV6-6, with 7 bases lining up with TRBD2. The end of the DNA is better explained by TRBJ2-7, so the J call may be wrong. The CDR3 contains 15 residues. Germline V CDR1 and CDR2: MNHNY, SVGAGI (reference sequence). CDR3 region: CASISSGTTYNEQYF. CDR3 DNA sequence: TGTGCCAGCATATCTAGCGGCACAACCTACAATGAGCAGTACTTC.

This clonotype was counted only a few times. The chain links TRBV24-1 to TRBJ2-7; D not certain. Per the germline V gene, CDR1 is KGHDR and CDR2 is SFDVKD. Trimming pared 3 bases from V and 0 bases from J, leaving 5 bases between. This CDR3 contains 13 residues. This chain's CDR3 is CATSDSYSYEQYF. CDR3 DNA sequence: TGTGCCACCAGTGATAGCTACTCCTACGAGCAGTACTTC.

J is TRBJ2-3 and V is TRBV10-3; the D call may be TRBD1 or TRBD2 (6 bases each). V lost 4 bases and J lost 4, with 18 bases in between. The CDR3 has 16 residues. Germline V gene sequence: CDR1 ENHRY, CDR2 SYGVKD. CDR3 nucleotides: TGTGCCATCAGTGGGGGGGTTAGAGAGGGGGCAGATACGCAGTATTTT. Protein sequence: CAISGGVREGADTQYF.

As regards this clonotype: A read error may produce the germline difference seen at one junction end. The V call is TRBV7-2, the J call TRBJ2-5; D not certain. The CDR3 spans 13 residues. CDR1 SGHTA and CDR2 FQGNSA come from the germline V gene. The CDR3 coding sequence is TGTGCCAGCAGCGTAGTTGTACAAGGGACCCAGTACTTC. Translation: CASSVVVQGTQYF. Looking up the rest from reference TRBV7-2 and TRBJ2-5 gives the full variable domain: GAGVSQSPSNKVTEKGKDVELRCDPISGHTALYWYRQSLGQGLEFLIYFQGNSAPDKSGLPSDRFSAERTGGSVSTLTIQRTQQEDSAVYLCASSVVVQGTQYFGPGTRLLVL.

The CDR3 region has the DNA TGCAGCGGGGACAGGGTTGGTCAAGCTTTCTTT. Translating gives CSGDRVGQAFF. V gene TRBV20-1 combines with J gene TRBJ1-1; 9 bases match TRBD1. This CDR3 has 11 residues. The germline V gene encodes CDR1 DFQATT and CDR2 SNEGSKA (reference sequence).

This clonotype was observed a single time. The chain has TRBV3-1 and TRBJ2-4; no clear D gene. Germline loops: CDR1 LGHDT, CDR2 YNNKEL (reference sequence). Deletions cut 2 bases from V and 14 bases from J, with 19 bases between. The CDR3 totals 14 residues. CDR3 sequence reads: CASSQSDGAPSKYF. The CDR3 DNA follows: TGTGCCAGCAGCCAAAGTGACGGAGCGCCGAGCAAGTACTTC.

CDR3 in amino acids: CAISRPGNNQPQHF. Written as DNA, the CDR3 is TGTGCCATCAGTCGGCCAGGGAACAATCAGCCCCAGCATTTT. The rearrangement joins TRBV10-3 to TRBJ1-5; maybe TRBD1 (5 bases). Germline CDR1 is ENHRY and CDR2 is SYGVKD. V was clipped by 5 bases and J by 3 bases, with 11 bases between them. CDR3 length: 14 amino acids.

At least ten counts were recorded for this clonotype. This chain's CDR3 is CASSYESPGNTEAFF. The DNA of the CDR3 is TGTGCCAGCAGTTACGAATCACCAGGGAACACTGAAGCTTTCTTT. This chain uses TRBV6-6 with TRBJ1-1; D not resolved. The V and J ends lost 2 bases and 1 base respectively, with 11 bases between them. The CDR3 has 15 residues. The germline V gene has CDR1 MNHNY and CDR2 SVGAGI (reference sequence).

In this sample, this clonotype turned up a few times. The J gene is TRBJ2-1, the V gene TRBV20-1; 12 bases are shared with TRBD2. Germline V gene sequence: CDR1 DFQATT, CDR2 SNEGSKA (reference sequence). J was trimmed by 4 bases and V by 5 bases; bases with no gene match: 3. The CDR3 is made up of 14 amino acids. CDR3 in DNA: TGCAGTGCTCCTAGCGGGGGGGGTTACAATGAGCAGTTCTTC. This codes for CSAPSGGGYNEQFF.

V gene TRBV7-8 combines with J gene TRBJ2-7; D is possibly TRBD1 or TRBD2 (5 bases each). V was cut by 5 bases and J by 4 bases, with 15 bases left in between. The CDR3 extends over 14 amino acids. The germline gives CDR1 SGHVS, CDR2 FQNEAQ. Written as DNA, the CDR3 is TGTGCCAGCAGCCCCCGGGACCTTGCTTACGAGCAGTACTTC. Translating gives CASSPRDLAYEQYF.

This clonotype has at least ten counts. The chain links TRBV6-5 to TRBJ1-5; the D is unclear. V was trimmed by 0 bases and J by 0 bases, leaving 12 bases between them. The CDR3 covers 17 residues. CDR1 is MNHEY and CDR2 is SVGAGI in the germline V gene. The CDR3 spells CASSYSSPILSNQPQHF. Here the CDR3 DNA reads TGTGCCAGCAGTTACTCGAGCCCAATTCTTAGCAATCAGCCCCAGCATTTT.

This clonotype appeared a few times. The chain employs TRBV5-1 and TRBJ2-1, with D tentatively TRBD1 or TRBD2 (5 bases each). The CDR3 runs to 14 residues. Deletions cut 6 bases from V and 8 bases from J, with 18 bases between. Germline V gives CDR1 SGHRS, CDR2 YFSETQ. The CDR3 reads CASNRGPTTDEQFF. CDR3 bases: TGCGCCAGCAACCGGGGACCTACGACGGATGAGCAGTTCTTC.

The gene calls are TRBV7-2 and TRBJ2-2; D is uncertain. CDR3 length equals 13 residues. V lost 5 bases and J 4 bases, leaving 8 bases between the germline ends. Germline lookup yields CDR1 SGHTA and CDR2 FQGNSA. CDR3 nucleotides: TGTGCCAGCAGCCTTTATCTCACCGGGGAGCTGTTTTTT. Protein: CASSLYLTGELFF. Using reference TRBV7-2 and TRBJ2-2 for the parts outside the CDR3, the full variable domain is GAGVSQSPSNKVTEKGKDVELRCDPISGHTALYWYRQSLGQGLEFLIYFQGNSAPDKSGLPSDRFSAERTGGSVSTLTIQRTQQEDSAVYLCASSLYLTGELFFGEGSRLTVL.

The chain joins TRBV20-1 to TRBJ1-2; D is uncertain. Trimming removed 4 bases from V and 7 bases from J, with 16 bases in between. Looked up from germline, CDR1 is DFQATT and CDR2 is SNEGSKA (reference sequence). CDR3 size: 13 residues. In DNA form, the CDR3 reads TGCAGTGCTACTACCGGCCCGAACGCTGGCTACACCTTC. The encoded protein is CSATTGPNAGYTF.

Details on this clonotype: One junction end does not reproduce the germline sequence, and a read error may be involved. The chain links TRBV7-9 to TRBJ1-2; possibly TRBD1 for D (6 bases). Germline CDR1 reads SEHNR; CDR2 reads FQNEAQ (reference sequence). This CDR3 spans 14 amino acids. CDR3: CASSSRTANYGHTF. CDR3 sequence (DNA): TGTGCCAGCAGCTCCCGGACAGCGAACTATGGCCACACCTTC.

V gene TRBV28 combines with J gene TRBJ2-7; D is perhaps TRBD2 (5 bases). The CDR3 has 13 residues. Trimming stripped 6 bases from V and 7 bases from J, with 16 bases between. Germline CDR1 MDHEN, CDR2 SYDVKM. The CDR3 DNA sequence: TGTGCCAGCAGCCTCGGACGGACTTGGGAGCAGTACTTC. Its protein is CASSLGRTWEQYF.

In regard to this clonotype: A much larger clone differs by one base, so this may be a read error. The chain employs TRBV12-3 or TRBV12-4 and TRBJ2-1; TRBD2 is a possible D gene (5 bases). The closer fit of TRBJ2-7 to the DNA end suggests the J call may be wrong. This CDR3 region has 14 residues. Here the CDR3 DNA reads TGTGCCAGCAGTATCGACGCGAGCGGAAATGAGCAGTACTTC. This sequence encodes CASSIDASGNEQYF.

The chain is built from TRBV5-1 and TRBJ2-5; D assignment may be TRBD1 or TRBD2 (5 bases each). The J call is in doubt because the DNA end fits TRBJ2-7 better. The CDR3 is 14 amino acids. CDR1 and CDR2 from the germline V gene are SGHRS and YFSETQ. CDR3 residues: CASSSGPPSYEQYF. In DNA form, the CDR3 reads TGCGCCAGCAGCTCGGGGCCCCCGAGCTACGAGCAGTACTTC.

CDR3 residues: CASSVVSSSYNEQFF. The CDR3 DNA sequence: TGTGCCAGCAGCGTAGTGTCCAGCTCCTACAATGAGCAGTTCTTC. The rearrangement links TRBV9 to TRBJ2-1; D is unresolved. The ends were cut back, 0 bases at V and 0 bases at J, with 7 bases in the middle. Germline V gene data show CDR1 as SGDLS and CDR2 as YYNGEE. CDR3 size: 15 residues.